This is a list of T cell receptor beta chains from one sample in a study of T cell responses to AZD1222 COVID-19 vaccine. Sequenced by immunoSEQ multiplex PCR; TCRdb stores in-frame clones only, minus some. The top ten clones hold around 8.2% of a sample with some 120,000 clones, 80% to 95% of them seen once. This material consisted of peripheral blood, taken 28 days after the second AZD1222 dose. The receptors were gathered from an adult who received the AZD1222 COVID-19 vaccine. The CDR3 runs from the conserved cysteine through the conserved F or W. The D gene is left open where the match is weak. Clone sizes are given selectively: once, few, many, or a class where the clone is expanded.

TRBV18,.,TRBJ2-7,TRBD1,TGTGCCAGCTCACCGCGACAGGGATACTACGAGCAGTACTTC,CASSPRQGYYEQYF
TRBV7-2,.,TRBJ1-2,TRBD1,TGTGCCAGCAGCTTAGCGACTAACTTACAGGGGGAGGGCTACACCTTC,CASSLATNLQGEGYTF
TRBV24-1,.,TRBJ2-2,.,TGTGCCACCAGTGACGCCGCCAGGGGAGGCACCGGGGAGCTGTTTTTT,CATSDAARGGTGELFF
TRBV27,.,TRBJ1-1,.,TGTGCCAGCAGTTACGGATCTGAAGCTTTCTTT,CASSYGSEAFF
TRBV6-5,.,TRBJ1-1,TRBD1,TGTGCCAGCAGATCTTTAGACAGGGGGAACACTGAAGCTTTCTTT,CASRSLDRGNTEAFF
TRBV7-9,.,TRBJ2-7,.,TGTGCCAGCAGCTTAGGACTCAGCTCCTACGAGCAGTACTTC,CASSLGLSSYEQYF
TRBV3-1/TRBV3-2,few,TRBJ1-2,.,TGTGCCAGCAGCCAAGGGACTATAGCAGGCGGCTACACCTTC,CASSQGTIAGGYTF
TRBV28,.,TRBJ1-1,TRBD1,TGTGCCAGCAGTCTACAGGGGGCGCGTGAAGCTTTCTTT,CASSLQGAREAFF
TRBV3-1/TRBV3-2,.,TRBJ2-7,.,TGTGCCAGCAGCCAAGAAATTCGGTATAGGGCCTACGAGCAGTACTTC,CASSQEIRYRAYEQYF
TRBV24-1,.,TRBJ1-1,TRBD1,TGTGCCACCAGTGACAACCGGGACAGTGCGTCTGAAGCTTTCTTT,CATSDNRDSASEAFF
TRBV7-2,.,TRBJ2-1,.,TGTGCCAGCAGCTTAGCGCGGGGAAATGAGCAGTTCTTC,CASSLARGNEQFF
TRBV23-1,.,TRBJ2-7,TRBD1,TGCGCCAGCAGTCAGGAAAAGGGACAGACGGGCTCCTACGAGCAGTACTTC,CASSQEKGQTGSYEQYF
TRBV6-5,.,TRBJ2-1,.,TGTGCCAGCGGGATCGGACACAGCTCCTACAATGAGCAGTTCTTC,CASGIGHSSYNEQFF
TRBV28,.,TRBJ2-7,.,TGTGCCAGCAAGCTGGAGGCCACCTACGAGCAGTACTTC,CASKLEATYEQYF
TRBV11-3,.,TRBJ1-1,TRBD1,TGTGCCAGCAGCTCCGGACAGGGCAACACTGAAGCTTTCTTT,CASSSGQGNTEAFF
TRBV28,.,TRBJ1-2,TRBD1,TGTGCCAGCAGCTGGGGACAGGATTATGGCTACACCTTC,CASSWGQDYGYTF
TRBV7-2,.,TRBJ2-5,TRBD1,TGTGCCAGCAGCTTAGATTCGACAGGGGATGAGACCCAGTACTTC,CASSLDSTGDETQYF
TRBV5-4,.,TRBJ2-7,TRBD1,TGTGCCAGCAGCCAGGATTCCGGGACAGGGAGCCACGAGCAGTACTTC,CASSQDSGTGSHEQYF
TRBV14,few,TRBJ2-7,TRBD1,TGTGCCAGCAGCCGAACCGGGACAGGGGGCTACGAGCAGTACTTC,CASSRTGTGGYEQYF
TRBV7-8,.,TRBJ2-2,.,TGTGCCAGCAGCCCGAGTCAAATACAGGGGGAGCTGTTTTTT,CASSPSQIQGELFF
TRBV6-5,.,TRBJ1-2,.,TGTGCCAGCAGTTACCACGCGAGACAGAACTATGGCTACACCTTC,CASSYHARQNYGYTF
TRBV14,.,TRBJ2-7,TRBD1,TGTGCCAGCAGCCATCAAGGCACAGGGGCCAACTACGAGCAGTACTTC,CASSHQGTGANYEQYF
TRBV5-1,.,TRBJ2-5,.,TGCGCCTGCTGCTTGGGTCTAGGTTGGACCCAGTACTTC,CACCLGLGWTQYF
TRBV14,.,TRBJ1-2,.,TGTGCCAGCAGCCGAGAGCCGTCCAGCCAAGGGGGCTACACCTTC,CASSREPSSQGGYTF
TRBV28,.,TRBJ1-2,TRBD1,TGTGCCAGCAGGCGACAGGGTCCTAACTATGGCTACACCTTC,CASRRQGPNYGYTF
TRBV6-5,once,TRBJ2-5,TRBD2,TGTGCCAGCTCCCGGACAGCGGGAGTCGAGACCCAGTACTTC,CASSRTAGVETQYF
TRBV5-5,.,TRBJ2-5,TRBD2,TGTGCCAGCAGCTTGTCGGCGGGAGGGGGACAAGAGACCCAGTACTTC,CASSLSAGGGQETQYF